This entry features one T cell receptor (beta chain) sequence. Antigen: not known. Each CDR3 protein is one row after TCRdb ran MiXCR on the RT-PCR reads. This sample has about 780,000 distinct CDR3 sequences; around a sixth occur once, and the top ten carry about 11%. This sample is part of a study of response to subunit inactivated influenza vaccine. Study-level points and caveats: The authors put forward the suggestion that each seasonal influenza vaccination may bring in only a limited number of new T cells.

Sample: PBMCs from blood, taken roughly 5 days after vaccination. The sequence was collected from a man over 45 who received an inactivated influenza vaccine.

The CDR3 DNA follows: TGTGCCAGTAGTATCGCTAGCGGGGGGTACAATGAGCAGTTCTTC. The encoded protein is CASSIASGGYNEQFF. V gene TRBV19 combines with J gene TRBJ2-1; 11 nucleotides match TRBD2. CDR3 size: 15 residues. V was pared by 3 bases and J by 4 bases, with 2 bases of the junction left unmatched. Germline V gene lookup returns CDR1 LNHDA and CDR2 SQIVND (reference sequence).